The clone carrying this T cell receptor (beta chain) has just a few counts. This specimen belongs to a study of blood T cell repertoires in COVID-19. Clones were sequenced by immunoSEQ multiplex PCR, and TCRdb holds only the in-frame ones, with some missing. The sample holds tens of thousands of clones, less than 90% seen once. Germline lookup yields CDR1 LNHDA and CDR2 SQIVND (reference sequence). V shed 8 bases, J shed 0 bases, and the junction held 6 bases outside the gene matches. This CDR3 region has 15 residues. The receptor was isolated from a man aged 55 to 69 with acute or convalescent COVID-19. The chain has TRBV19 and TRBJ2-3; 9 nucleotides line up with TRBD2. Input material: peripheral blood. The CDR3 loop reads CASGTTSGSTDTQYF. The CDR3 DNA is TGTGCCAGTGGTACGACTAGCGGAAGCACAGATACGCAGTATTTT.